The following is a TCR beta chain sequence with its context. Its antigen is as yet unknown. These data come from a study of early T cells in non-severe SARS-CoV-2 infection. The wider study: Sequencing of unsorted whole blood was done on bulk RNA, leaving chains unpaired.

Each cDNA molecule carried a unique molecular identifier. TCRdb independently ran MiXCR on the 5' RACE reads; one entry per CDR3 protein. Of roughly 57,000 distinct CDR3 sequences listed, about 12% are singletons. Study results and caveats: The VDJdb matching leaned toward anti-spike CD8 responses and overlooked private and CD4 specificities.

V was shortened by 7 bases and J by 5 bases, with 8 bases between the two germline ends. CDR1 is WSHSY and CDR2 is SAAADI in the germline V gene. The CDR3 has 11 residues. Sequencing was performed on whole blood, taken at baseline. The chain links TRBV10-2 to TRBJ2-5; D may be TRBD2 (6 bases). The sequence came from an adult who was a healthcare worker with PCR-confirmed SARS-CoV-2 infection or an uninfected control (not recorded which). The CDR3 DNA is TGCGCCAGCATCGCGGGGGAGACCCAGTACTTC. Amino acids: CASIAGETQYF.